Given below is one T cell receptor (beta chain) in context. Its specificity is not known. V gave up 2 bases and J gave up 5 bases, with 19 bases separating them. The CDR3 covers 16 residues. The germline CDR1 and CDR2 sequences are SGHKS and YYEKEE (reference sequence). The sample is drawn from a study of CD8 T cells in ankylosing spondylitis. By quantitative 5'-RACE with molecular barcodes, the TCR beta libraries were made. TCRdb redid the calling of the 5' RACE reads with MiXCR, one entry per CDR3 protein. Here the sample spans around 180,000 distinct CDR3 sequences, around 13% being singletons. Broader study findings: In ankylosing spondylitis blood, a motif of seven to nine highly homologous TCR beta variants appeared characteristic. Reactive arthritis synovial fluid and blood previously showed some of these motif variants. Disease-associated clones were reportedly significantly overrepresented in matched ankylosing spondylitis synovial fluid.

The material sequenced was blood, either unsorted or a sorted T cell fraction (not recorded which). The J gene is TRBJ2-5, the V gene TRBV5-5; D may be TRBD2 (5 bases). This sequence originates from a female donor with ankylosing spondylitis or in good health (not recorded which). Here the CDR3 reads CASSLGFTGRGETQYF. For the CDR3, the DNA is TGTGCCAGCAGCTTAGGCTTTACGGGAAGAGGCGAGACCCAGTACTTC.